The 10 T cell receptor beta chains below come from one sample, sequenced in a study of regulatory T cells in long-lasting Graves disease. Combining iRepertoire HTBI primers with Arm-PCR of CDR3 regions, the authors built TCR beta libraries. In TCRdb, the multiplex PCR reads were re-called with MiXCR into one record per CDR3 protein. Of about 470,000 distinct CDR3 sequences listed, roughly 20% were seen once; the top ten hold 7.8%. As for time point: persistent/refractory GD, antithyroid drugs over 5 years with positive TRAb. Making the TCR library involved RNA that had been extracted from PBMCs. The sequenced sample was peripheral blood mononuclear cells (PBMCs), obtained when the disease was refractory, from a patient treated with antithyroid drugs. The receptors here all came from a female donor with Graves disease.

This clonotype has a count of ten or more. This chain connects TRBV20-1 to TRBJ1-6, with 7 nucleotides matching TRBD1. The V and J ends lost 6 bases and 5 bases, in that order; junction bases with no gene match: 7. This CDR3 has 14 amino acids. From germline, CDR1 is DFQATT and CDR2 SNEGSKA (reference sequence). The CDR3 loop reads CSAAAGTDNSPLHF. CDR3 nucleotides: TGCAGTGCAGCGGCAGGGACAGATAATTCACCCCTCCACTTT.

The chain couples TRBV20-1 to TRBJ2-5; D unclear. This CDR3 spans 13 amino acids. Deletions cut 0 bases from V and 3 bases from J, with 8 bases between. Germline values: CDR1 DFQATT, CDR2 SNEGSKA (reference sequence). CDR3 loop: CSARDLGKETQYF. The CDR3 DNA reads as TGCAGTGCTAGAGATCTAGGGAAAGAGACCCAGTACTTC.

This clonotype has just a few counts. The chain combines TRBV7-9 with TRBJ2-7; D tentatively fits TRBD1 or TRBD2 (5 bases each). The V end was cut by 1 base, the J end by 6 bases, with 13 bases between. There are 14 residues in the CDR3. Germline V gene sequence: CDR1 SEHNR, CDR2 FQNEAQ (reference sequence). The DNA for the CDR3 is TGTGCCAGCAGCTTAGACGGGGCCCGTCGCGAGCAGTACTTC. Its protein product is CASSLDGARREQYF.

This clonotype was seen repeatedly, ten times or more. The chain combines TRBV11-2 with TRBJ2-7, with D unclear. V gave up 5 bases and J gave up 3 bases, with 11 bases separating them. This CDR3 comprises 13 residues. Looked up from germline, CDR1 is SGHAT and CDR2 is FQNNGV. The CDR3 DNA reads TGTGCCAGCAGCCCCAGCCGGAACTACGAGCAGTACTTC. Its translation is CASSPSRNYEQYF.

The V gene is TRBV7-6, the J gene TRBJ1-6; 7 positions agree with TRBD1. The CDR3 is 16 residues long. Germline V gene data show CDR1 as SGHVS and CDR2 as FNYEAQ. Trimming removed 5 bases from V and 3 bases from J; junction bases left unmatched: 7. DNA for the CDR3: TGTGCCAGCAGCCCGACAGGGAGAGGCTATAATTCACCCCTCCACTTT. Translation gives CASSPTGRGYNSPLHF.

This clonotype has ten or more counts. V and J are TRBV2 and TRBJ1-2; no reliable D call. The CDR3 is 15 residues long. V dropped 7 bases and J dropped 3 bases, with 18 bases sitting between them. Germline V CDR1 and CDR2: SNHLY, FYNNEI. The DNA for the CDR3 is TGTGCCAGCAACCCGGGGTACGGATCGGACTATGGCTACACCTTC. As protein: CASNPGYGSDYGYTF.

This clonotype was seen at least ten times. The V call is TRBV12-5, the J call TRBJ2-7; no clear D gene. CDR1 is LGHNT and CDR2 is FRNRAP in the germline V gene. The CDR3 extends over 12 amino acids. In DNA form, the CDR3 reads TGTGCCATGAAGACTGATTCCTACGAGCAGTACTTC. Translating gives CAMKTDSYEQYF.

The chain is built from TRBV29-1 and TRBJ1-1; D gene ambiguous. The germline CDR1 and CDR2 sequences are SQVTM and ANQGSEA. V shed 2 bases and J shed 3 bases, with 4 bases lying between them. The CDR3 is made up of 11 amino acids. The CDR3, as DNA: TGCAGCGTTGAATGGGACACTGAAGCTTTCTTT. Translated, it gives CSVEWDTEAFF.

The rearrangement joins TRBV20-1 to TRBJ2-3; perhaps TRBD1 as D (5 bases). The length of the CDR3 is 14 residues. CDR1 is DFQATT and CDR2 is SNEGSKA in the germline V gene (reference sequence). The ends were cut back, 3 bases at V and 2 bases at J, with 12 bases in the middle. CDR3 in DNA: TGCAGTGCTAGGGGGCAGGGCCTCACAGATACGCAGTATTTT. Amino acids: CSARGQGLTDTQYF.

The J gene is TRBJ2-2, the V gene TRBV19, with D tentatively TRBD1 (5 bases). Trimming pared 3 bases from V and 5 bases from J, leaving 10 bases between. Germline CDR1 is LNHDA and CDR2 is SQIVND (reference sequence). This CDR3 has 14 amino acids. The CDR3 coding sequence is TGTGCCAGTAGTATTTCAGGGTGGACCGGGGAGCTGTTTTTT. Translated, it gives CASSISGWTGELFF. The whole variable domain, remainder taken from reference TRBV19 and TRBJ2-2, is DGGITQSPKYLFRKEGQNVTLSCEQNLNHDAMYWYRQDPGQGLRLIYYSQIVNDFQKGDIAEGYSVSREKKESFPLTVTSAQKNPTAFYLCASSISGWTGELFFGEGSRLTVL.